Presented here are 21 T cell receptor beta chains from one specimen sequenced in a study of T cells in Graves' hyperthyroidism and ophthalmopathy (dated by TCRdb to about 2019). Libraries were built with multiplex PCR. Data came from an Illumina HiSeq 2000. TCR beta CDR3 regions were amplified from RNA transcripts. For the first round of RT-PCR on the TCR CDR3, the HTBI primer set was used together with the Qiagen OneStep RT-PCR kit. Using fastp trimming at Q25 and MiXCR clonotype assembly, TCRdb reanalyzed the public sequencing data and kept in-frame beta chains. Each record represents a unique CDR3 protein, reported with the most common genes and DNA among its rows. The sample records about 580,000 distinct CDR3 sequences, about 15% of which are singletons. The ten largest account for more than 4.5% of the sample. Specimen: blood. The receptors derive from a woman aged 25 to 39 with Graves' hyperthyroidism that later progressed to Graves' ophthalmopathy.

There are a few counts of this clonotype. The chain is built from TRBV20-1 and TRBJ2-3, with 9 bases identical to TRBD1. Trimming cost V 3 bases and J 7 bases; bases outside gene matches: 8. The CDR3 is 14 residues long. The germline V gene encodes CDR1 DFQATT and CDR2 SNEGSKA (reference sequence). DNA for the CDR3: TGCAGTGCTAGGGGACAGGGATACCCGCATACGCAGTATTTT. Translation gives CSARGQGYPHTQYF.

A note on this clonotype: At one of its ends the junction is not consistent with the germline gene, which may arise from a read error. This chain uses TRBV12-3 or TRBV12-4 with TRBJ1-2, with 10 nucleotides matching TRBD1. The CDR3 extends over 12 amino acids. In DNA form, the CDR3 reads TGTGCCATCAGTCAGACAGGGGGCGGCTACACCTTC. Translation: CAISQTGGGYTF.

This clonotype was seen at least ten times. This chain connects TRBV24-1 to TRBJ1-2, with a tentative D call TRBD1 (5 bases). The V end lost 11 bases, the J end lost 4 bases, and 16 bases lay between the germline ends. The CDR3 is 13 amino acids. Germline CDR1 reads KGHDR; CDR2 reads SFDVKD. The CDR3 reads CAIGSRVAYGYTF. The DNA of the CDR3 is TGTGCCATCGGAAGCAGGGTAGCCTATGGCTACACCTTC.

This clonotype was observed many times. This chain joins TRBV7-9 and TRBJ2-1; 8 nucleotides match TRBD2. The V gene's germline CDR1 is SEHNR and CDR2 FQNEAQ (reference sequence). V trimming: 2 bases; J trimming: 0 bases; junction bases outside the gene matches: 3. This CDR3 has 16 residues. CDR3: CASSLSSGSSYNEQFF. CDR3 bases: TGTGCCAGCAGCTTATCCAGCGGGAGCTCCTACAATGAGCAGTTCTTC.

This clonotype appeared a few times. V is TRBV6-1 and J is TRBJ2-7, with TRBD1 identical over 12 bases. From germline, CDR1 is MNHNS and CDR2 SASEGT. V was pared by 5 bases and J by 6 bases, with 8 bases of the junction left unmatched. This CDR3 has 15 residues. CDR3 amino acids: CASSPPGQGAGEQYF. The CDR3 DNA reads as TGTGCCAGCAGTCCTCCGGGACAGGGGGCGGGCGAGCAGTACTTC.

The gene calls are TRBV6-2 or TRBV6-3 and TRBJ2-7, with 7 bases fitting TRBD2. The CDR3 contains 13 residues. V gave up 7 bases and J gave up 2 bases; unmatched junction bases: 5. CDR1 and CDR2 from the germline V gene are MNHEY and SVGEGT. CDR3 DNA sequence: TGTGCCAGCACGCCTAGCGGCCCCTACGAGCAGTACTTC. This gives the protein CASTPSGPYEQYF.

This clonotype was counted at least ten times. The rearrangement uses TRBV28 and TRBJ1-2, with D hard to call. This CDR3 is built from 13 residues. V was clipped by 2 bases and J by 7 bases, with 11 bases between them. Germline CDR1 reads MDHEN; CDR2 reads SYDVKM. CDR3 in amino acids: CASSLEGVGGYTF. The CDR3 region has the DNA TGTGCCAGCAGTTTAGAGGGCGTTGGTGGCTACACCTTC.

This clonotype was recorded at least ten times. The chain employs TRBV6-1 and TRBJ1-1, with D maybe TRBD1 (6 bases). This CDR3 region has 13 residues. V was pared by 6 bases and J by 6 bases, with 14 bases between. Looked up from germline, CDR1 is MNHNS and CDR2 is SASEGT. The chain's CDR3 is CASSPTGLPEAFF. CDR3 bases: TGTGCCAGCAGCCCAACAGGGTTACCTGAAGCTTTCTTT.

This clonotype was seen at least ten times. The V call is TRBV12-3 or TRBV12-4, the J call TRBJ1-1, with 7 bases identical to TRBD1. This CDR3 is 15 amino acids long. The ends lost 7 bases at V and 2 bases at J; junction bases unmatched: 10. DNA for the CDR3: TGTGCCAGCAAACGGGGGGGGACAGTAAACACTGAAGCTTTCTTT. It is translated as CASKRGGTVNTEAFF.

This clonotype was detected many times. The chain links TRBV6-1 to TRBJ2-7, with 10 bases aligning to TRBD2. The CDR3 has 15 residues. Trimming at V came to 7 bases and at J to 0 bases, leaving 6 bases not matched to a gene. From germline, CDR1 is MNHNS and CDR2 SASEGT. The CDR3 reads CASNVAGGPSYEQYF. In DNA, the CDR3 is TGTGCCAGCAATGTAGCGGGAGGCCCCTCCTACGAGCAGTACTTC.

As to this clonotype: Given a much more abundant clone one base away, this may be a read error. The rearrangement joins TRBV2 to TRBJ2-2; D gene unclear. Germline-derived CDR1 and CDR2 are SNHLY and FYNNEI. Trimming took 8 bases from V and 3 from J, leaving 7 bases between them. The length of the CDR3 is 12 residues. The CDR3 region is CASEDDTGELFF. The CDR3 coding sequence is TGTGCCAGCGAGGACGACACCGGGGAGCTGTTTTTT.

There are a few counts of this clonotype. DNA of the CDR3: TGTGCCAGCTCAGCGACGGAGAGCTCTGGGGCCAACGTCCTGACTTTC. It encodes CASSATESSGANVLTF. V gene TRBV18 combines with J gene TRBJ2-6; D gene unclear. The length of the CDR3 is 16 residues. CDR1 is KGHSH, CDR2 LQKENI, per germline. V shed 5 bases and J shed 0 bases, with 11 bases lying between them.

At least ten counts were recorded for this clonotype. The CDR3 bases are TGTGCCAGCAGTTTAGGACCGGGGACAGGGTCCACCTACGAGCAGTACTTC. Translation gives CASSLGPGTGSTYEQYF. This chain links TRBV27 with TRBJ2-7, with TRBD1 matching 9 bases. Germline CDR1 MNHEY, CDR2 SMNVEV (reference sequence). The V gene end was trimmed by 2 bases and the J gene end by 2 bases; junction bases not matched to a gene: 10. This CDR3 spans 17 amino acids.

The table lists this clonotype with many counts. The J gene is TRBJ1-1, the V gene TRBV29-1; possible D gene TRBD1, 6 bases. The V gene lost 4 bases and the J gene lost 6 bases, with 12 bases spanning the gap. From germline, CDR1 is SQVTM and CDR2 ANQGSEA. The CDR3 spans 12 residues. CDR3 DNA sequence: TGCAGCGTTGTGAGGGGGACCCCTGAAGCTTTCTTT. It codes for CSVVRGTPEAFF. The full variable domain, in which reference TRBV29-1 and TRBJ1-1 provide the parts outside the CDR3, is SAVISQKPSRDICQRGTSLTIQCQVDSQVTMMFWYRQQPGQSLTLIATANQGSEATYESGFVIDKFPISRPNLTFSTLTVSNMSPEDSSIYLCSVVRGTPEAFFGQGTRLTVV.

This clonotype was detected ten times or more. The chain combines TRBV5-8 with TRBJ1-6, with TRBD1 matching over 8 bases. CDR1 and CDR2 (germline): SGHTS, YDEGEE. The V gene end was trimmed by 4 bases and the J gene end by 8 bases; junction bases not matched to a gene: 11. CDR3 length: 16 residues. The DNA for the CDR3 is TGTGCCAGCAGCACCGACAGGGGTTTAGGTTATTCACCCCTCCACTTT. Protein: CASSTDRGLGYSPLHF.

In nucleotides, the CDR3 is TGTGCCAGTAGTATAGGACTAGCGAGGTACAATGAGCAGTTCTTC. This gives the protein CASSIGLARYNEQFF. The genes are TRBV19 and TRBJ2-1; 8 positions agree with TRBD2. V lost 1 base to trimming and J lost 4 bases; unmatched junction nucleotides: 3. Germline loops: CDR1 LNHDA, CDR2 SQIVND (reference sequence). This CDR3 has 15 residues.

This clonotype has ten or more counts. The chain recombines TRBV2 with TRBJ2-2; D call uncertain. Trimming removed 4 bases from V and 2 bases from J, with 11 bases in between. The CDR3 has 15 amino acids. Germline CDR1 reads SNHLY; CDR2 reads FYNNEI. CDR3 loop: CASSAFYSNTGELFF. The CDR3 DNA reads TGTGCCAGCAGTGCTTTCTACAGTAACACCGGGGAGCTGTTTTTT.

About this clonotype: A much larger clone sits a single nucleotide away, making a read error possible. This chain uses TRBV18 with TRBJ1-1; no reliable D call. CDR1 KGHSH and CDR2 LQKENI come from the germline V gene. This CDR3 comprises 12 residues. In nucleotides, the CDR3 is TGTGCCAGCGCCTCGGTCGGGCTTGAAGCTCTCTTT. It yields the protein CASASVGLEALF.

On this clonotype itself: This may arise from a read error, as a much more abundant clone is one base away. J is TRBJ2-1 and V is TRBV28; D not certain. The germline gives CDR1 MDHEN, CDR2 SYDVKM. The ends were cut back, 3 bases at V and 9 bases at J, with 12 bases in the middle. The CDR3 runs to 13 residues. In nucleotides, the CDR3 is TGTGCCAGCAGTTTTCTGAACCGACCTGAGCAGTTCTTC. Protein product: CASSFLNRPEQFF.

The chain couples TRBV29-1 to TRBJ1-1; TRBD1 matches 10 bases. Germline V gene lookup returns CDR1 SQVTM and CDR2 ANQGSEA. J lost 8 bases, V lost 6 bases, and 9 bases had no gene match. This CDR3 is 13 amino acids long. The CDR3 region is CSVVGTGVLEAFF. In nucleotides, the CDR3 is TGCAGCGTCGTGGGGACAGGGGTGTTGGAAGCTTTCTTT. The variable domain in full, with the rest retrieved from reference TRBV29-1 and TRBJ1-1, is SAVISQKPSRDICQRGTSLTIQCQVDSQVTMMFWYRQQPGQSLTLIATANQGSEATYESGFVIDKFPISRPNLTFSTLTVSNMSPEDSSIYLCSVVGTGVLEAFFGQGTRLTVV.

This clonotype has ten or more counts. The chain uses TRBV11-1 and TRBJ1-2; no firm D call. V was pared by 1 base and J by 3 bases, with 15 bases between. This CDR3 has 16 amino acids. The germline V gene has CDR1 SGHAT and CDR2 FQDESV (reference sequence). CDR3 in DNA: TGTGCCAGCAGCTTAGAGGGCCAACCCAGTGACTATGGCTACACCTTC. Translation: CASSLEGQPSDYGYTF.